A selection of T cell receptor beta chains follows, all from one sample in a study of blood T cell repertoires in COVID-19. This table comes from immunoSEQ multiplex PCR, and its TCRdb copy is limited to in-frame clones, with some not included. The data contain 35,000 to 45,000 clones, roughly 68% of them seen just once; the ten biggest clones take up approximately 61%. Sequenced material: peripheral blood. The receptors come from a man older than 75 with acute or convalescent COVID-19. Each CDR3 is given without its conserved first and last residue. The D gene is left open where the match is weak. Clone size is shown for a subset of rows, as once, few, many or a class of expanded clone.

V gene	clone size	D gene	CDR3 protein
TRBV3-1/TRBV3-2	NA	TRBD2	ASSLAGGISYEQY
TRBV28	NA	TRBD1	ASSLEDRAVSGGYT
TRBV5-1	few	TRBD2	ASSLTSGSSETQY
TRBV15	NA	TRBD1	ATSRATGAPSNQPQH
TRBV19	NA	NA	ASSIPRVGEAF
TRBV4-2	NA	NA	ASSQVLTAGRETQY
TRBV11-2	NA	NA	ASSLVSGHEQY
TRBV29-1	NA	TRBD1	SVEGTASGEQY
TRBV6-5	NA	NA	ASSYSRWLSGNEQY
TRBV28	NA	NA	ASRLNPLGGTEAF
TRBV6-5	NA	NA	ATSSARVGEQY
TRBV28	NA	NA	ASSLYWQGGQPQH
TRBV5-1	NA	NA	ASSFSPNNEQF
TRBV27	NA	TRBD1	ASSSKDRVYEQY
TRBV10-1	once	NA	ASSEQAIGELF
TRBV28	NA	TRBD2	ASSLASGLPNEQF
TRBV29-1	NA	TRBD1	SGAWTGGAADTQY
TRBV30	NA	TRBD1	ALQRGLNTEAF
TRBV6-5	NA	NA	ASSYGSAGTGELF
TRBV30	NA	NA	AGRAIAGEQY
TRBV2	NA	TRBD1	ASRFRGSSYEQY
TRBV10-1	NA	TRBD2	ASSPGTSGRGEQF
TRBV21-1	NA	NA	ASSLPHYEQY
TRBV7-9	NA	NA	ASSFWTDGNTIY
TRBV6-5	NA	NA	ASSYSRGNQPQH
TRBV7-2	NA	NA	ASSLAGAPNTEAF
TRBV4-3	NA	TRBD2	ASSQIAGGSYEQY
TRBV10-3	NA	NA	ATSRDFFYSSYEQY
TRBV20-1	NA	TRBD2	SASPVGTRAYEQY
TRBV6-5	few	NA	AARGGSNQPQH
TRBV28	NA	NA	ASSFLDGYT
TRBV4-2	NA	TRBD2	ASSDGTSGTDTQY
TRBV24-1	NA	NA	ATSDPRTGSSTQY
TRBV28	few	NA	ASSRSGTPQETQY
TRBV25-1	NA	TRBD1	ASSEDPTGRAF
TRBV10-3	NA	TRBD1	ASNQGGLNTEAF
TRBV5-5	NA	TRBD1	ASSPTGVNIYTQY
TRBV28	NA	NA	ASSFRGYYAPGELF
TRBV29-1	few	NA	SVEGQNTGELF
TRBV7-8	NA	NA	ASSPRARNQPQH
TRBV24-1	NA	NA	ATSDFSSTDTQY
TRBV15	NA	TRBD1	ATASQGAGNQPQH
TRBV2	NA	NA	ASSGTASGANVLT
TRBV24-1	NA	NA	ATSDGMIQALDGYT
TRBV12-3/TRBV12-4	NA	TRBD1	ASSSRQGFGYT
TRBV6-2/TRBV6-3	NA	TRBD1	ASSYFRDRGKDTQY
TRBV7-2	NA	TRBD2	ASSLTSAISYEQY
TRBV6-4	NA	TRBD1	ASSLTGEANTEAF
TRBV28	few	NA	ASSPPGGGPNYGYT
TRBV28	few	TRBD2	ASRRTSGQNEQF
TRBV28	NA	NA	ASSLAEKLF
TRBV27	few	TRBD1	ASSFSGQADTNYGYT
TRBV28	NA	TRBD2	ASNVRAGGIDEQF
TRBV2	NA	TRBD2	ASSRLAGGTYEQY
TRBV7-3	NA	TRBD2	ASSSSGSSDTQY
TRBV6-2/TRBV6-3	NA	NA	ASSYSQTSTDTQY
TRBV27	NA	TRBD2	ASSETSGVYNEQF
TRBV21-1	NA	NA	ATGYEQY
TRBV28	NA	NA	ASKQGGSSYEQY